This T cell receptor (beta chain) was identified in a study of shared clonotypes between healthy human individuals. CDR1 is LNHDA and CDR2 is SQIVND in the germline V gene (reference sequence). Trimming stripped 4 bases from V and 4 bases from J, with 13 bases between. The CDR3 contains 14 residues. The donor cohort consisted entirely of Caucasian adults residing in Nashville, Tennessee. Note on this clone: Its antigen is undetermined.

Authors' analysis steps: Filtering was not the same, since immunoSEQ gave junction-only sequences without quality scores. Profiling relied on immunoSEQ multiplex PCR, and the TCRdb table lists in-frame clones only, not all of them. The V and J calls and the clone size are those of that table, but D and trimming were determined from the DNA. The profile shows around 550,000 clones, about 96% of them singletons. Study outcomes and limitations: Sharing across a handful of donors was seen in 4.5% to 5.5% of naive CD4 clonotypes. Across subsets, estimated richness was generally greater for naive than for memory populations.

Material for sequencing was naive CD4+ T cells sorted from blood. Subset defined: CD45RA+ positively selected. This clonotype was sampled from a woman between 25 and 40 years old in good health. The chain uses TRBV19 and TRBJ1-2; no reliable D call. The CDR3 nucleotides are TGTGCCAGTAGTACCCTACACCTGACCTATGGCTACACCTTC. Its protein is CASSTLHLTYGYTF.